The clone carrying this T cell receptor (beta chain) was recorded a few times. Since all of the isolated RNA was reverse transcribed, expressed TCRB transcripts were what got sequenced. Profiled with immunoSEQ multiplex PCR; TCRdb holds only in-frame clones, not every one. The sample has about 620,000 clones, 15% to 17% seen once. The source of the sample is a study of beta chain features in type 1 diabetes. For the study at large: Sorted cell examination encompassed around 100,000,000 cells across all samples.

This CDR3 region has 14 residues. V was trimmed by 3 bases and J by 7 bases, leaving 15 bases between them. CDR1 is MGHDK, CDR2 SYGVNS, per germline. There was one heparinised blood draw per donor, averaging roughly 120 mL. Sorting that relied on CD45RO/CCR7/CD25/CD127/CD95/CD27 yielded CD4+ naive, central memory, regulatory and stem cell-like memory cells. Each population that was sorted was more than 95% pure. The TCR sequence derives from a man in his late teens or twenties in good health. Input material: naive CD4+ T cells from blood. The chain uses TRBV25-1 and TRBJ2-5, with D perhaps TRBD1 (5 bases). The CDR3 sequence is CASSESGRAVTQYF. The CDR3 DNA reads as TGTGCCAGCAGTGAGTCGGGCAGGGCGGTGACCCAGTACTTC.